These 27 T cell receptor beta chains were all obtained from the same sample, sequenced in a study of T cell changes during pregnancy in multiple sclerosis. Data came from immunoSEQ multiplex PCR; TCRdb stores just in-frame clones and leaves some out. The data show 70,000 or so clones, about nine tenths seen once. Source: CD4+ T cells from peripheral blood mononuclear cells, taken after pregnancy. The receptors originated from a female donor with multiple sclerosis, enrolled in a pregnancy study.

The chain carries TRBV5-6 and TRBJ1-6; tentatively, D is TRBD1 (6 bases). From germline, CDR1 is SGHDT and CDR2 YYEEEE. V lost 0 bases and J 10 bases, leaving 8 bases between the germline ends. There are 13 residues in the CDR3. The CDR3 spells CASSLAGDSPLHF. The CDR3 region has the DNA TGTGCCAGCAGCTTGGCAGGGGACTCACCCCTCCACTTT. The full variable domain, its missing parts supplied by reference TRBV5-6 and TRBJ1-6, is DAGVTQSPTHLIKTRGQQVTLRCSPKSGHDTVSWYQQALGQGPQFIFQYYEEEERQRGNFPDRFSGHQFPNYSSELNVNALLLGDSALYLCASSLAGDSPLHFGNGTRLTVT.

The CDR3: CASSLGPGAKYGYTF. The CDR3 bases are TGCGCCAGCAGCTTGGGTCCAGGGGCCAAATATGGCTACACCTTC. The chain recombines TRBV5-1 with TRBJ1-2, with D perhaps TRBD1 (6 bases). The V gene lost 0 bases and the J gene lost 5 bases, with 14 bases spanning the gap. This CDR3 region has 15 residues. Germline CDR1 and CDR2: SGHRS and YFSETQ.

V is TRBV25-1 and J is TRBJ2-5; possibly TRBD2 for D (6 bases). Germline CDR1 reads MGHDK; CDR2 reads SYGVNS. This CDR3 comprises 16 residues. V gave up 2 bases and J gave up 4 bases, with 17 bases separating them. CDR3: CASSEAAGLGRETQYF. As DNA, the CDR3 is TGTGCCAGCAGTGAAGCGGCGGGACTCGGCAGAGAGACCCAGTACTTC. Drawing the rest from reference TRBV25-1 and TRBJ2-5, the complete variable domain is EADIYQTPRYLVIGTGKKITLECSQTMGHDKMYWYQQDPGMELHLIHYSYGVNSTEKGDLSSESTVSRIRTEHFPLTLESARPSHTSQYLCASSEAAGLGRETQYFGPGTRLLVL.

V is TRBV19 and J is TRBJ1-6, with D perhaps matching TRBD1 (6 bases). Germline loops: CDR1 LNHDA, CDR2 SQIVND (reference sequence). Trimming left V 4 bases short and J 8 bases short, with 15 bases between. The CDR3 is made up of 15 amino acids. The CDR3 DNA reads TGTGCCAGTAGTAGAATGACAGGTTTGGATTCACCCCTCCACTTT. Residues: CASSRMTGLDSPLHF.

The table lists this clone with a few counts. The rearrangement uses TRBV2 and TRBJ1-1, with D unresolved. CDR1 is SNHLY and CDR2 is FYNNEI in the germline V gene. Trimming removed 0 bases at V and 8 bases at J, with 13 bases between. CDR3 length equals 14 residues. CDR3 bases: TGTGCCAGCAGTGAAGCGTTCGTGTTAGAGGAAGCTTTCTTT. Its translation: CASSEAFVLEEAFF.

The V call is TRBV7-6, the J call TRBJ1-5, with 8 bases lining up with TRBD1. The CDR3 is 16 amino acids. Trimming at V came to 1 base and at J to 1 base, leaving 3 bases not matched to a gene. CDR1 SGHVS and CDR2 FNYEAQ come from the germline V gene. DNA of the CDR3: TGTGCCAGCAGCTTAGGCACAGGGGGGAGCAATCAGCCCCAGCATTTT. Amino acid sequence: CASSLGTGGSNQPQHF.

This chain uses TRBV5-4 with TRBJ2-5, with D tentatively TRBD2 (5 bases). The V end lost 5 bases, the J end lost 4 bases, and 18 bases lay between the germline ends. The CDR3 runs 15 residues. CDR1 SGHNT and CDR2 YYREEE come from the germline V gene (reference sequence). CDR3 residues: CASSPSTRGSETQYF. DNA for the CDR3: TGTGCCAGCAGTCCCAGTACCCGGGGATCAGAGACCCAGTACTTC.

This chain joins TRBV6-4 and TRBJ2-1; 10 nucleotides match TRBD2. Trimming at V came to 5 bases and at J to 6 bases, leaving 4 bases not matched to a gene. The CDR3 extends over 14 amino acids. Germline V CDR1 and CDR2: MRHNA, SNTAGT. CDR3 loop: CASSPSGSSNEQFF. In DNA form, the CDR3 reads TGTGCCAGCAGTCCTAGCGGGAGTAGCAATGAGCAGTTCTTC.

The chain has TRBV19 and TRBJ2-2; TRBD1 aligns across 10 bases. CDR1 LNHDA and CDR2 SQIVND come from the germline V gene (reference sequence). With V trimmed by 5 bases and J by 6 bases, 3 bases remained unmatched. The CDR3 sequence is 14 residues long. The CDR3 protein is CASSVTGGPGELFF. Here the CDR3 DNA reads TGTGCCAGTAGTGTGACAGGGGGCCCCGGGGAGCTGTTTTTT.

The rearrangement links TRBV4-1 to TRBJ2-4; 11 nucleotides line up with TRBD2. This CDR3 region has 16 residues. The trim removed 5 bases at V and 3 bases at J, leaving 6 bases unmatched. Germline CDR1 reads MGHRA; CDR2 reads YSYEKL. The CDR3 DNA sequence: TGCGCCAGCAGCTCCTTAGCGGGAGGGGTCAAAAACATTCAGTACTTC. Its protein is CASSSLAGGVKNIQYF.

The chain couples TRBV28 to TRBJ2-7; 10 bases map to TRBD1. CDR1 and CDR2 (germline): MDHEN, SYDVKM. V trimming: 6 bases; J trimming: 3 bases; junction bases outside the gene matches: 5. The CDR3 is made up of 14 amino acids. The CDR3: CASRGTGALYEQYF. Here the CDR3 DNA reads TGTGCCAGCAGGGGGACAGGGGCACTCTACGAGCAGTACTTC.

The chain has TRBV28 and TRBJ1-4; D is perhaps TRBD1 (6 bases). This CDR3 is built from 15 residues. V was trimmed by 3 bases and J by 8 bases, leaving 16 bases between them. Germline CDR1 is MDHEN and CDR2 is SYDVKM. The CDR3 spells CASSFPPDSGEKLFF. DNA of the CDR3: TGTGCCAGCAGTTTTCCCCCGGACAGTGGGGAAAAACTGTTTTTT.

The CDR3 region has the DNA TGTGCCAGCAGCGACTACCGGGACAGGGGAAAAAACGAGCAGTACTTC. Translating gives CASSDYRDRGKNEQYF. The chain employs TRBV7-8 and TRBJ2-7; 10 bases line up with TRBD1. Unmatched junction bases numbered 12, after V lost 5 bases and J lost 5 bases. The length of the CDR3 is 16 residues. Per germline, CDR1 SGHVS and CDR2 FQNEAQ.

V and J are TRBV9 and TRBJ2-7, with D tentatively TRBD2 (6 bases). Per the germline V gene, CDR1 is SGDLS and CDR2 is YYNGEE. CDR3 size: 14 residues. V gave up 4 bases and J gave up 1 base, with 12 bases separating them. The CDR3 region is CASSPGGSSYEQYF. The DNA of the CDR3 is TGTGCCAGCAGCCCCGGGGGTTCTTCCTACGAGCAGTACTTC.

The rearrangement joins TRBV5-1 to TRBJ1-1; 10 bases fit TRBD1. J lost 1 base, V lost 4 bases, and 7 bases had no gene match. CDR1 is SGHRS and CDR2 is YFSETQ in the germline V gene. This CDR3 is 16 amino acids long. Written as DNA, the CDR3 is TGCGCCAGCAGCCTCGGACAGGGGGTCAAGAACACTGAAGCTTTCTTT. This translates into CASSLGQGVKNTEAFF.

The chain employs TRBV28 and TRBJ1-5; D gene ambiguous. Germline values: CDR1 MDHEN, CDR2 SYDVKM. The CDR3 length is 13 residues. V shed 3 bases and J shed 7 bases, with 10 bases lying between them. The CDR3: CASSLPHNQPQHF. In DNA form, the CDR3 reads TGTGCCAGCAGTTTGCCTCACAACCAGCCCCAGCATTTT.

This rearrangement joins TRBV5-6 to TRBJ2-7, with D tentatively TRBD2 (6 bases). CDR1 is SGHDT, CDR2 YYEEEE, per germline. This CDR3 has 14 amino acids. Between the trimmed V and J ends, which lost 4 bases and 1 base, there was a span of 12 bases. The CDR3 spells CASSLQGGSYEQYF. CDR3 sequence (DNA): TGTGCCAGCAGCCTGCAGGGAGGATCCTACGAGCAGTACTTC.

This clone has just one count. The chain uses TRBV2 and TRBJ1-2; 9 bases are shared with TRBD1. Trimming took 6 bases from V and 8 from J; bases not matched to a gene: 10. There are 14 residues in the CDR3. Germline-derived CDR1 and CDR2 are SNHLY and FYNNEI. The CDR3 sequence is CASSAGTGLGGYTF. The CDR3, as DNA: TGTGCCAGCAGCGCCGGGACAGGGTTGGGCGGCTACACCTTC.

CDR3 protein: CASSPKGVTEAFF. For the CDR3, the DNA is TGTGCCAGCTCACCGAAGGGGGTCACTGAAGCTTTCTTT. The chain uses TRBV18 and TRBJ1-1; D might be TRBD1 (6 bases). CDR3 length equals 13 residues. In germline, CDR1 is KGHSH, CDR2 LQKENI. Trimming took 3 bases from V and 4 from J, leaving 9 bases between them.

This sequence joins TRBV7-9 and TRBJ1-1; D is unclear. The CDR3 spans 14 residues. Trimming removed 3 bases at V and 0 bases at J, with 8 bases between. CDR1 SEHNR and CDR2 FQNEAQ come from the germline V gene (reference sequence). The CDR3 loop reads CASSLGGMNTEAFF. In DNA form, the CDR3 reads TGTGCCAGCAGCTTGGGAGGTATGAACACTGAAGCTTTCTTT.

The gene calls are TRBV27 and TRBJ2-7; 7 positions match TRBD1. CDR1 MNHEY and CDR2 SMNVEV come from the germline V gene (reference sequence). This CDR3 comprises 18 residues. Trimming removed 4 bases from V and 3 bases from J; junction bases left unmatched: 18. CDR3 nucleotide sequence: TGTGCCAGCAGTTCCCTGACAGGGACAGTCTTTTCTCGCTACGAGCAGTACTTC. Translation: CASSSLTGTVFSRYEQYF.

The CDR3 spells CASTPDRSYGYTF. In DNA, the CDR3 is TGTGCCAGTACCCCGGACAGAAGCTATGGCTACACCTTC. This rearrangement joins TRBV19 to TRBJ1-2; TRBD1 is a possible D gene (6 bases). The germline V gene has CDR1 LNHDA and CDR2 SQIVND (reference sequence). Between the trimmed V and J ends, which lost 7 bases and 4 bases, there was a span of 13 bases. CDR3 length: 13 amino acids.

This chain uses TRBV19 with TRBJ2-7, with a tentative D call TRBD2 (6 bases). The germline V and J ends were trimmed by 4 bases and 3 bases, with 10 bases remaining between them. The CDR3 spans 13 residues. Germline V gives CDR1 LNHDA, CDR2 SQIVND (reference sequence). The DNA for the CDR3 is TGTGCCAGTAGTAGAGCTAGCGACTACGAGCAGTACTTC. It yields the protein CASSRASDYEQYF.

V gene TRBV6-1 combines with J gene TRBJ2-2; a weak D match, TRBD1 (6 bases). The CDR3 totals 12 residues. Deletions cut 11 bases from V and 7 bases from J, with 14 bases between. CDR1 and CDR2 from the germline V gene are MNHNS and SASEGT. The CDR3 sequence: CAAGGNGGELFF. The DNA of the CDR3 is TGTGCCGCTGGGGGCAATGGCGGGGAGCTGTTTTTT.

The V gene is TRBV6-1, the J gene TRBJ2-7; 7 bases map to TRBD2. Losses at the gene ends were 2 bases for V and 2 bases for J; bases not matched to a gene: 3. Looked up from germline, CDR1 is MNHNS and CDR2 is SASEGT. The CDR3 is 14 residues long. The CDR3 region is CASSEMGGAYEQYF. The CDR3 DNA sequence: TGTGCCAGCAGTGAAATGGGGGGGGCCTACGAGCAGTACTTC.

The CDR3 DNA sequence: TGCAGCGTCGTCCGGACAGCCTCTAGCACAGATACGCAGTATTTT. Amino acids: CSVVRTASSTDTQYF. V gene TRBV29-1 combines with J gene TRBJ2-3; perhaps TRBD1 as D (6 bases). CDR1 is SQVTM, CDR2 ANQGSEA, per germline. Trimming left V 6 bases short and J 0 bases short, with 16 bases between. The length of the CDR3 is 15 residues.

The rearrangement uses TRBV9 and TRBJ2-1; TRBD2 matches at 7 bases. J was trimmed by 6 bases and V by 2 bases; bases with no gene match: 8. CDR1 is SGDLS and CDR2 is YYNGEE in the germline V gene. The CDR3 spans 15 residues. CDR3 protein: CASSVGLVRGNEQFF. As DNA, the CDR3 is TGTGCCAGCAGCGTCGGACTAGTTCGGGGCAATGAGCAGTTCTTC.